This T cell receptor (beta chain) was sequenced during a study of beta chain features in type 1 diabetes. Turning to the study itself: The examined sorted cells totaled approximately 100 million across samples.

General study results and limits: People with Type 1 diabetes carried modestly yet significantly shorter TCRB CDR3s in all four CD4+ subsets.

Reverse transcribing all isolated RNA meant expressed TCRB transcripts were sequenced. The assay was immunoSEQ multiplex PCR, and TCRdb's table has in-frame clones only and misses some. The repertoire holds about 740,000 clones, with over 10% as singletons. V lost 8 bases and J lost 1, with 16 bases in between. CDR1 and CDR2 (germline): LNHDA, SQIVND (reference sequence). This CDR3 has 15 amino acids. Remarks on this clone: Its antigen remains unknown.

Blood was collected once per donor into heparin, averaging approximately 0.12 L. The TCR sequence derives from a man aged 18 to 30 with type 1 diabetes. This chain connects TRBV19 to TRBJ2-3, with D unclear. Sequenced input: naive CD4+ T cells from blood. CDR3 in amino acids: CASLGLASGTDTQYF. For the CDR3, the DNA is TGTGCCAGTCTAGGCCTTGCGTCCGGCACAGATACGCAGTATTTT.